Shown below are 26 T cell receptor beta chains from a single sample sequenced in a study of cytomegalovirus exposure and HLA in healthy donors. Profiling relied on immunoSEQ multiplex PCR, and the TCRdb table lists in-frame clones only, not all of them. The sample has 100,000 to 150,000 clones; 89% are singletons. Source material: PBMCs. These receptors were taken from a woman between 18 and 29 years old in good health and CMV-seronegative.

This clone has only one observation. The rearrangement links TRBV28 to TRBJ1-5; D possibly corresponds to TRBD1 (6 bases). Trimming pared 3 bases from V and 7 bases from J, leaving 13 bases between. This CDR3 region has 14 residues. Germline V CDR1 and CDR2: MDHEN, SYDVKM. In DNA, the CDR3 is TGTGCCAGCAGTTTTGTCATTACAGGGCAGCCCCAGCATTTT. It yields the protein CASSFVITGQPQHF.

A single count supports this clone. The J gene is TRBJ2-2, the V gene TRBV23-1; maybe TRBD1 (6 bases). TRBV23-1 belongs to the ORF category, with a function that is uncertain. This CDR3 spans 16 amino acids. Trimming took 2 bases from V and 1 from J, leaving 11 bases between them. The chain's CDR3 is CASSQVTGMNTGELFF. In DNA form, the CDR3 reads TGCGCCAGCAGTCAAGTTACAGGGATGAACACCGGGGAGCTGTTTTTT.

J is TRBJ1-3 and V is TRBV2; D might be TRBD1 (5 bases). The CDR3 contains 13 residues. V was pared by 8 bases and J by 4 bases, with 12 bases between. The germline CDR1 and CDR2 sequences are SNHLY and FYNNEI. The CDR3 is CASRGLYGNTIYF. The CDR3 bases are TGTGCCAGCCGGGGACTGTACGGAAACACCATATATTTT.

V is TRBV6-5 and J is TRBJ2-7, with D possibly TRBD2 on 6 matching bases. There are 15 residues in the CDR3. The V and J ends lost 2 bases and 4 bases respectively, with 15 bases between them. Germline lookup yields CDR1 MNHEY and CDR2 SVGAGI. Here the CDR3 reads CASSYPQGGAYEQYF. The CDR3 bases are TGTGCCAGCAGTTACCCCCAGGGAGGTGCGTACGAGCAGTACTTC.

This sequence joins TRBV14 and TRBJ1-4; 7 bases align to TRBD1. This CDR3 contains 15 residues. CDR1 and CDR2 (germline): SGHDN, FVKESK. V was pared by 1 base and J by 5 bases, with 4 bases of the junction left unmatched. For the CDR3, the DNA is TGTGCCAGCAGCCAAGGCGGGACAGTCAATGAAAAACTGTTTTTT. It yields the protein CASSQGGTVNEKLFF.

The chain employs TRBV18 and TRBJ1-1; 7 bases map to TRBD1. This CDR3 region has 14 residues. V dropped 3 bases and J dropped 5; count of bases not matched to a gene: 6. Germline V gives CDR1 KGHSH, CDR2 LQKENI. DNA of the CDR3: TGTGCCAGCTCACCCCGAACAGGGGAAACTGAAGCTTTCTTT. This codes for CASSPRTGETEAFF.

CDR3 sequence (DNA): TGTGCCAGCAGCTTAGACGGTTACGAGAACACTGAAGCTTTCTTT. Protein: CASSLDGYENTEAFF. This chain joins TRBV11-2 and TRBJ1-1; D not resolved. The CDR3 covers 15 residues. V was clipped by 0 bases and J by 1 base, with 9 bases between them. The germline gives CDR1 SGHAT, CDR2 FQNNGV.

Only one count was recorded for this clone. The chain links TRBV15 to TRBJ1-4; D is unclear. Germline CDR1 LNHNV, CDR2 YYDKDF (reference sequence). Trimming took off 0 bases at V and 5 bases at J, with 10 bases between the two ends. The CDR3 has 15 amino acids. The CDR3 spells CATSRDGRENEKLFF. CDR3 DNA: TGTGCCACCAGCAGAGATGGACGGGAAAATGAAAAACTGTTTTTT.

The chain recombines TRBV7-6 with TRBJ1-3; possible D gene TRBD1, 5 bases. V shed 4 bases and J shed 2 bases, with 12 bases lying between them. Germline CDR1 reads SGHVS; CDR2 reads FNYEAQ. The length of the CDR3 is 15 residues. The CDR3 sequence: CASSSGASAGNTIYF. DNA for the CDR3: TGTGCCAGCAGCTCTGGGGCATCTGCTGGAAACACCATATATTTT.

This chain uses TRBV7-6 with TRBJ2-2, with D perhaps TRBD2 (6 bases). Per germline, CDR1 SGHVS and CDR2 FNYEAQ. The CDR3 consists of 12 residues. The V end was cut by 7 bases, the J end by 6 bases, with 9 bases between. The CDR3 here is CASNRGAGELFF. In nucleotides, the CDR3 is TGTGCCAGCAATCGCGGGGCCGGGGAGCTGTTTTTT.

The V gene is TRBV19, the J gene TRBJ2-3; 8 bases line up with TRBD2. Germline V gene data show CDR1 as LNHDA and CDR2 as SQIVND (reference sequence). The V and J ends lost 11 bases and 1 base, in that order; junction bases with no gene match: 17. This CDR3 region has 17 residues. CDR3 amino acids: CAVMGAYGGDRTDTQYF. CDR3 nucleotides: TGTGCCGTAATGGGAGCTTACGGGGGGGACCGCACAGATACGCAGTATTTT. Full variable domain (rest looked up from reference TRBV19 and TRBJ2-3): DGGITQSPKYLFRKEGQNVTLSCEQNLNHDAMYWYRQDPGQGLRLIYYSQIVNDFQKGDIAEGYSVSREKKESFPLTVTSAQKNPTAFYLCAVMGAYGGDRTDTQYFGPGTRLTVL.

The chain recombines TRBV6-5 with TRBJ1-1; 7 nucleotides line up with TRBD1. This CDR3 comprises 15 residues. CDR1 is MNHEY and CDR2 is SVGAGI in the germline V gene. Unmatched junction bases numbered 2, after V lost 0 bases and J lost 1 base. This CDR3 reads CASSYSGTANTEAFF. In DNA form, the CDR3 reads TGTGCCAGCAGTTACTCCGGGACAGCGAACACTGAAGCTTTCTTT.

This rearrangement joins TRBV18 to TRBJ1-5; D call uncertain. This CDR3 spans 13 amino acids. V gave up 4 bases and J gave up 4 bases, with 8 bases separating them. From germline, CDR1 is KGHSH and CDR2 LQKENI. CDR3 amino acids: CASSQQPNQPQHF. The CDR3 DNA is TGTGCCAGCTCACAACAGCCTAATCAGCCCCAGCATTTT.

This chain uses TRBV2 with TRBJ2-7; 7 bases match TRBD1. V shed 3 bases and J 2 bases; nucleotides not matched to a gene: 13. The germline V gene has CDR1 SNHLY and CDR2 FYNNEI. This CDR3 contains 17 residues. The DNA of the CDR3 is TGTGCCAGCAGTGACTCCATACCGGACAGGACTCCCTACGAGCAGTACTTC. It codes for CASSDSIPDRTPYEQYF.

The rearrangement links TRBV5-6 to TRBJ1-4, with D tentatively TRBD1 (6 bases). Germline-derived CDR1 and CDR2 are SGHDT and YYEEEE. The CDR3 has 14 amino acids. V was shortened by 2 bases and J by 5 bases, with 10 bases between the two germline ends. The CDR3 nucleotides are TGTGCCAGCAGCTTTGGACAGTCGAATGAAAAACTGTTTTTT. Its translation is CASSFGQSNEKLFF.

The rearrangement links TRBV4-1 to TRBJ2-1; tentatively, D is TRBD1 (5 bases). Germline-derived CDR1 and CDR2 are MGHRA and YSYEKL. Deletions cut 1 base from V and 3 bases from J, with 16 bases between. CDR3 length: 17 amino acids. The CDR3 sequence is CASSQARAEPNYNEQFF. As DNA, the CDR3 is TGCGCCAGCAGCCAAGCCAGGGCCGAACCGAACTACAATGAGCAGTTCTTC.

The chain couples TRBV10-1 to TRBJ2-3; D possibly corresponds to TRBD2 (6 bases). From germline, CDR1 is WNHNN and CDR2 SYGVQD (reference sequence). The V gene lost 4 bases and the J gene lost 11 bases, with 10 bases spanning the gap. The CDR3 is made up of 11 amino acids. The CDR3 DNA reads as TGCGCCAGCAGTGTGATCGGGGGGCAGTATTTT. Translating gives CASSVIGGQYF.

The chain has TRBV11-1 and TRBJ2-7; weak D call: TRBD1 (5 bases). Trimming cost V 2 bases and J 1 base, with 12 bases left between them. The germline CDR1 and CDR2 sequences are SGHAT and FQDESV (reference sequence). The CDR3 runs 15 residues. The CDR3 spells CASSLNMRQSYEQYF. DNA of the CDR3: TGTGCCAGCAGCTTAAATATGAGACAGTCCTACGAGCAGTACTTC.

The chain employs TRBV27 and TRBJ1-1; D not resolved. CDR1 and CDR2 from the germline V gene are MNHEY and SMNVEV (reference sequence). CDR3 size: 13 residues. V lost 1 base and J lost 8, with 11 bases in between. Here the CDR3 DNA reads TGTGCCAGCAGTTTATTTCAGAACAGCGAAGCTTTCTTT. This sequence encodes CASSLFQNSEAFF.

This clone appeared many times. The chain carries TRBV7-2 and TRBJ1-2, with TRBD1 as a possible D gene (5 bases). V was cut by 4 bases and J by 6 bases, with 12 bases left in between. Germline values: CDR1 SGHTA, CDR2 FQGNSA. The CDR3 has 13 residues. CDR3 in amino acids: CASSSSREDGYTF. The CDR3, as DNA: TGTGCCAGCAGCTCCTCCAGGGAGGATGGCTACACCTTC. Filled out from reference TRBV7-2 and TRBJ1-2, the complete variable domain reads GAGVSQSPSNKVTEKGKDVELRCDPISGHTALYWYRQSLGQGLEFLIYFQGNSAPDKSGLPSDRFSAERTGGSVSTLTIQRTQQEDSAVYLCASSSSREDGYTFGSGTRLTVV.

The chain couples TRBV5-1 to TRBJ1-2, with D hard to call. CDR3 length: 13 residues. Per germline, CDR1 SGHRS and CDR2 YFSETQ. The V gene lost 0 bases and the J gene lost 8 bases, with 11 bases spanning the gap. CDR3 region: CASSLGGEDGYTF. CDR3 bases: TGCGCCAGCAGCTTGGGGGGAGAGGACGGCTACACCTTC.

This clone appeared a single time. The chain recombines TRBV10-3 with TRBJ1-2, with D unclear. Germline lookup yields CDR1 ENHRY and CDR2 SYGVKD. CDR3 length equals 12 residues. V was trimmed by 2 bases and J by 6 bases, leaving 7 bases between them. CDR3 coding DNA: TGTGCCATCAGTGAGGAGGGAAATGGCTACACCTTC. Encoded protein: CAISEEGNGYTF.

The chain carries TRBV5-1 and TRBJ1-4; D possibly corresponds to TRBD1 (5 bases). The V end was cut by 0 bases, the J end by 7 bases, with 13 bases between. CDR1 is SGHRS and CDR2 is YFSETQ in the germline V gene. This CDR3 contains 15 residues. CDR3 in amino acids: CASSLAGGHGEKLFF. The DNA for the CDR3 is TGCGCCAGCAGCTTGGCCGGGGGTCACGGTGAAAAACTGTTTTTT.

This clone was counted a few times. The rearrangement uses TRBV5-1 and TRBJ1-2, with D maybe TRBD1 (5 bases). Trimming stripped 4 bases from V and 8 bases from J, with 18 bases between. The CDR3 consists of 14 residues. Germline assignment: CDR1 SGHRS and CDR2 YFSETQ. CDR3 coding DNA: TGCGCCAGCAGCCCTGGGGCGGCCGTGGGGGGCTACACCTTC. Its translation: CASSPGAAVGGYTF. Full variable domain (rest looked up from reference TRBV5-1 and TRBJ1-2): KAGVTQTPRYLIKTRGQQVTLSCSPISGHRSVSWYQQTPGQGLQFLFEYFSETQRNKGNFPGRFSGRQFSNSRSEMNVSTLELGDSALYLCASSPGAAVGGYTFGSGTRLTVV.

The chain joins TRBV19 to TRBJ1-6, with TRBD1 as a possible D gene (6 bases). The CDR3 spans 13 residues. V lost 4 bases, J lost 12 bases, and 13 bases lay in between. Germline CDR1 and CDR2: LNHDA and SQIVND (reference sequence). The CDR3 nucleotides read TGTGCCAGTAGTAGTGACAGGAGTTTACCCCTCCACTTT. This encodes CASSSDRSLPLHF.

The chain couples TRBV6-5 to TRBJ1-3; D ambiguous. The CDR3 is 14 amino acids. The germline CDR1 and CDR2 sequences are MNHEY and SVGAGI. V was shortened by 7 bases and J by 1 base, with 11 bases between the two germline ends. The CDR3 DNA follows: TGTGCCAGCACTGAGAGATATTCTGGAAACACCATATATTTT. Protein: CASTERYSGNTIYF.